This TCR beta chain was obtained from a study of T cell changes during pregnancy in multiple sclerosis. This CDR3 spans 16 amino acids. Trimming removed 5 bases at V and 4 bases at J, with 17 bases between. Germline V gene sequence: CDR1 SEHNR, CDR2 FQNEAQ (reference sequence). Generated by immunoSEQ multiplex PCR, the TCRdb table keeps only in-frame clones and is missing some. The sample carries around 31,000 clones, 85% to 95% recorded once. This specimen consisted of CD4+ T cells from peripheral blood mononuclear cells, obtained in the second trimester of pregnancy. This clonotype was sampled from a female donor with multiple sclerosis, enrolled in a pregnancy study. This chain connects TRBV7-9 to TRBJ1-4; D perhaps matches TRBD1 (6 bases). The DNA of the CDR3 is TGTGCCAGCAGCCCGCGAACGACAGGTTATAATGAAAAACTGTTTTTT. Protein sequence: CASSPRTTGYNEKLFF. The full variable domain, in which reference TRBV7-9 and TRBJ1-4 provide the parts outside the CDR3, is DTGVSQNPRHKITKRGQNVTFRCDPISEHNRLYWYRQTLGQGPEFLTYFQNEAQLEKSRLLSDRFSAERPKGSFSTLEIQRTEQGDSAMYLCASSPRTTGYNEKLFFGSGTQLSVL.